A single sample is the source of the 11 T cell receptor beta chains below, sequenced in a study of cytomegalovirus exposure and HLA in healthy donors. With 60 Vbeta and 13 Jbeta primers, the PCR was carried out. Sequenced by immunoSEQ multiplex PCR; TCRdb stores in-frame clones only, minus some. The table records about 38,000 clones, just over 85% of them present only once. Material for sequencing was PBMCs. These receptors all stem from a woman aged 40 to 50 in good health and CMV-seropositive.

The chain carries TRBV18 and TRBJ1-2, with TRBD1 identical over 8 bases. Germline V gene lookup returns CDR1 KGHSH and CDR2 LQKENI. This CDR3 has 14 residues. J lost 4 bases, V lost 3 bases, and 4 bases had no gene match. The CDR3 loop reads CASSPQGTGYGYTF. The CDR3 nucleotides are TGTGCCAGCTCACCGCAGGGGACAGGCTATGGCTACACCTTC.

The chain combines TRBV5-6 with TRBJ1-4; 8 bases line up with TRBD1. The CDR3 is made up of 14 amino acids. Trimming took 0 bases from V and 10 from J; bases not matched to a gene: 5. The V gene's germline CDR1 is SGHDT and CDR2 YYEEEE. The CDR3 bases are TGTGCCAGCAGCTTGGGACAGGGGCTAGGAAAACTGTTTTTT. It codes for CASSLGQGLGKLFF.

This chain connects TRBV29-1 to TRBJ1-1, with TRBD1 matching 7 bases. V dropped 7 bases and J dropped 2; count of bases not matched to a gene: 7. CDR3 length equals 13 residues. Germline V gene sequence: CDR1 SQVTM, CDR2 ANQGSEA. The CDR3 protein is CSGQGQPNTEAFF. The DNA for the CDR3 is TGCAGCGGACAGGGACAACCTAACACTGAAGCTTTCTTT.

The chain is built from TRBV19 and TRBJ2-5, with 8 bases fitting TRBD2. CDR1 is LNHDA, CDR2 SQIVND, per germline (reference sequence). The ends lost 2 bases at V and 5 bases at J; junction bases unmatched: 7. The CDR3 is 15 residues long. CDR3 amino acids: CASSISGGYAETQYF. In nucleotides, the CDR3 is TGTGCCAGTAGTATAAGCGGGGGATACGCTGAGACCCAGTACTTC.

J is TRBJ1-5 and V is TRBV7-8, with D possibly TRBD1 on 5 matching bases. Germline V gene data show CDR1 as SGHVS and CDR2 as FQNEAQ. There are 14 residues in the CDR3. Trimming removed 5 bases at V and 3 bases at J, with 11 bases between. The CDR3 reads CASSPDSLNQPQHF. The CDR3 region has the DNA TGTGCCAGCAGCCCCGACAGCCTCAATCAGCCCCAGCATTTT.

This clone came up once. The V call is TRBV18, the J call TRBJ1-1; tentatively, D is TRBD1 (5 bases). Germline-derived CDR1 and CDR2 are KGHSH and LQKENI. The CDR3 has 15 amino acids. V lost 2 bases and J 0 bases, leaving 10 bases between the germline ends. The CDR3 loop is CASSPNRGMNTEAFF. CDR3 DNA sequence: TGTGCCAGCTCACCAAATCGGGGGATGAACACTGAAGCTTTCTTT.

This clone has a single count. The chain has TRBV19 and TRBJ2-1; 9 nucleotides line up with TRBD2. Trimming removed 5 bases from V and 8 bases from J; junction bases left unmatched: 10. The germline V gene has CDR1 LNHDA and CDR2 SQIVND (reference sequence). The CDR3 is 15 residues long. CDR3 residues: CASSDGSGGKDEQFF. The CDR3 nucleotides are TGTGCCAGTAGTGACGGGAGCGGGGGGAAGGATGAGCAGTTCTTC. The entire variable domain, with the rest obtained from reference TRBV19 and TRBJ2-1, is as follows: DGGITQSPKYLFRKEGQNVTLSCEQNLNHDAMYWYRQDPGQGLRLIYYSQIVNDFQKGDIAEGYSVSREKKESFPLTVTSAQKNPTAFYLCASSDGSGGKDEQFFGPGTRLTVL.

This clone is a singleton in its sample. J is TRBJ2-3 and V is TRBV7-9, with 8 bases lining up with TRBD2. The germline V gene has CDR1 SEHNR and CDR2 FQNEAQ (reference sequence). This CDR3 region has 14 residues. V gave up 2 bases and J gave up 4 bases; unmatched junction bases: 2. In nucleotides, the CDR3 is TGTGCCAGCAGCTTACGGGAGGGGCCAGATACGCAGTATTTT. Translated, it gives CASSLREGPDTQYF.

This sequence joins TRBV23-1 and TRBJ1-6, with a possible D match to TRBD1 (6 bases). TRBV23-1 is an ORF; its function is uncertain. The CDR3 extends over 16 amino acids. Trimming took off 0 bases at V and 10 bases at J, with 16 bases between the two ends. As DNA, the CDR3 is TGCGCCAGCAGTCAATCGGTCCAGGGGCCAGGGTCACCCCTCCACTTT. Amino acids: CASSQSVQGPGSPLHF.

This chain connects TRBV28 to TRBJ1-2; D remains unclear. The CDR3 sequence is 12 residues long. Germline CDR1 reads MDHEN; CDR2 reads SYDVKM. The germline V and J ends were trimmed by 5 bases and 2 bases, with 6 bases remaining between them. The CDR3: CASSNQNYGYTF. CDR3 sequence (DNA): TGTGCCAGCAGTAACCAGAACTATGGCTACACCTTC.

This clone was recorded once. The genes are TRBV5-6 and TRBJ1-4; D remains ambiguous. V was cut by 2 bases and J by 5 bases, with 7 bases left in between. The CDR3 runs 13 residues. Per germline, CDR1 SGHDT and CDR2 YYEEEE. The CDR3 sequence: CASSLRANEKLFF. In DNA, the CDR3 is TGTGCCAGCAGCTTACGAGCGAATGAAAAACTGTTTTTT.